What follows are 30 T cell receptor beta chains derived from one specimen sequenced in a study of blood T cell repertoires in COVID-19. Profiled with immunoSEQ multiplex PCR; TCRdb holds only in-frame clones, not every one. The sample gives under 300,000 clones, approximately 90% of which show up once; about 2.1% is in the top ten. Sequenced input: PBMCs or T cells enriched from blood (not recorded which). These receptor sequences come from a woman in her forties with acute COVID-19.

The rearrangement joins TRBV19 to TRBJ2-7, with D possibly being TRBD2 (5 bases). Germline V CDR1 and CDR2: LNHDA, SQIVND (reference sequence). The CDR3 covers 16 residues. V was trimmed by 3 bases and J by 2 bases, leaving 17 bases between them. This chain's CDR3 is CASSMGFGSAPYEQYF. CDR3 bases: TGTGCCAGTAGTATGGGGTTTGGTAGCGCTCCCTACGAGCAGTACTTC.

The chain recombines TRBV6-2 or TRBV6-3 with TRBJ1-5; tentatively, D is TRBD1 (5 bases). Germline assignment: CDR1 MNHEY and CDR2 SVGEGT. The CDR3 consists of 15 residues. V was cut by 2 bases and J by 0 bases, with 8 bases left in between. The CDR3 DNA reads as TGTGCCAGCAGTTACCAGGGTCATAGCAATCAGCCCCAGCATTTT. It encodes CASSYQGHSNQPQHF.

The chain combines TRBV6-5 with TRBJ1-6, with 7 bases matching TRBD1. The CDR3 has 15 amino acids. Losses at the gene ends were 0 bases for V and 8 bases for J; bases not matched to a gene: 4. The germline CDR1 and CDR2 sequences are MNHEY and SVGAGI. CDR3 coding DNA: TGTGCCAGCAGTTACTCGGGACAGAGTTATTCACCCCTCCACTTT. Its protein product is CASSYSGQSYSPLHF.

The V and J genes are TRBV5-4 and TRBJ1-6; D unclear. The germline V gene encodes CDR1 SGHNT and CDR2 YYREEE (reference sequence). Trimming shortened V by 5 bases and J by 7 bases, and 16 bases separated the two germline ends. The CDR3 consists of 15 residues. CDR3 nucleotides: TGTGCCAGCAGTCGCAACGGACTTAACAATTCACCCCTCCACTTT. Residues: CASSRNGLNNSPLHF.

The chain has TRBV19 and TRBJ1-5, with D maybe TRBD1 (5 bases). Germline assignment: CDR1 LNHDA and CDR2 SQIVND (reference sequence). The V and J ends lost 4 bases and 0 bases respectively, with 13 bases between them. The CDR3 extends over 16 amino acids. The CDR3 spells CASSTDSLYSNQPQHF. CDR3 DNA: TGTGCCAGTAGTACCGACAGTCTCTATAGCAATCAGCCCCAGCATTTT.

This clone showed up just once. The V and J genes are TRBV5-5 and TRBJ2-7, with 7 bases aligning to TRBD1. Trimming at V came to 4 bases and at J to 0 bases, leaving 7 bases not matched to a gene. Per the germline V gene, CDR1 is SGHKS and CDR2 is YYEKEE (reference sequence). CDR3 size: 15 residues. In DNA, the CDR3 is TGTGCCAGCAGCCAGGGACAGATAAGCTCCTACGAGCAGTACTTC. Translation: CASSQGQISSYEQYF.

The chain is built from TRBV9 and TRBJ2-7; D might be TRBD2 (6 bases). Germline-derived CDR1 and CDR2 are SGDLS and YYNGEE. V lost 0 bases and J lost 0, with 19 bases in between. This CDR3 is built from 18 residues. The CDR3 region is CASSVGSGGQVSSYEQYF. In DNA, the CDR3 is TGTGCCAGCAGCGTAGGATCCGGGGGTCAGGTGAGCTCCTACGAGCAGTACTTC.

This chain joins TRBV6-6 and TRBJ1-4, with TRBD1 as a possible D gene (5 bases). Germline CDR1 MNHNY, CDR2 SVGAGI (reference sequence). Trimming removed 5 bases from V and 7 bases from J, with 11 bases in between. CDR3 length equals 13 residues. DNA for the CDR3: TGTGCCAGCAGTCTTTTCAGGGCTGAAAAACTGTTTTTT. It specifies CASSLFRAEKLFF.

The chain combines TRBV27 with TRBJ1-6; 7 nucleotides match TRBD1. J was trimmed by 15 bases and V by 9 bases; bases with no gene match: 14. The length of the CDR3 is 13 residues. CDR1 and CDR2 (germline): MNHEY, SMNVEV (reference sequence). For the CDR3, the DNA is TGTGCCAGTTCGGACACCCTCAGGGGGAACCTCCACTTT. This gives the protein CASSDTLRGNLHF.

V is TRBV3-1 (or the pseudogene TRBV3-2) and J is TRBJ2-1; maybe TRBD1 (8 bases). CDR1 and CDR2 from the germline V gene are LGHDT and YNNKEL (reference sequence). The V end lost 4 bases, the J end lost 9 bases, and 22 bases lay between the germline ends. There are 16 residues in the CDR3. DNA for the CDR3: TGTGCCAGCAGCCCCTACAGGGGGACTAAGCAGAGTGAGCAGTTCTTC. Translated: CASSPYRGTKQSEQFF.

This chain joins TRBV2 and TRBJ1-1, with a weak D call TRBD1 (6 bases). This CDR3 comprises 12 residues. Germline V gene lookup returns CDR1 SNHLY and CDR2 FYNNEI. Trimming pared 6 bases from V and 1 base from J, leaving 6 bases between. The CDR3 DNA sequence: TGTGCCAGCAGACAGGGGAACACTGAAGCTTTCTTT. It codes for CASRQGNTEAFF. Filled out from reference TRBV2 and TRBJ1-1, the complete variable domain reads EPEVTQTPSHQVTQMGQEVILRCVPISNHLYFYWYRQILGQKVEFLVSFYNNEISEKSEIFDDQFSVERPDGSNFTLKIRSTKLEDSAMYFCASRQGNTEAFFGQGTRLTVV.

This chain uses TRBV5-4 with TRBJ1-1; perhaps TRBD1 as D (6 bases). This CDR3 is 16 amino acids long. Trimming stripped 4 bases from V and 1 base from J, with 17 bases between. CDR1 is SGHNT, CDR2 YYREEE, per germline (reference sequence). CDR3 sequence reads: CASSGGGRLENTEAFF. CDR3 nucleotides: TGTGCCAGCAGCGGGGGCGGTAGGCTAGAGAACACTGAAGCTTTCTTT.

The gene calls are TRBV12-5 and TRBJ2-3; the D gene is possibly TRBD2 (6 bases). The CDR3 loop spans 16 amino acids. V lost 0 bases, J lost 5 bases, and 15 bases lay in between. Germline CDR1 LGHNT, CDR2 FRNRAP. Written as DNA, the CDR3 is TGTGCTAGTGGTTTGGTAGTTGGCGGGAAGGGAGATACGCAGTATTTT. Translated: CASGLVVGGKGDTQYF.

The CDR3 loop reads CASSFLLAGLLTDTQYF. The CDR3 nucleotides read TGTGCCAGCAGCTTCCTACTAGCGGGGCTTCTCACAGATACGCAGTATTTT. J is TRBJ2-3 and V is TRBV11-3; 10 nucleotides line up with TRBD2. J lost 2 bases, V lost 3 bases, and 8 bases had no gene match. Germline CDR1 reads SGHNT; CDR2 reads YENEEA. The length of the CDR3 is 17 residues.

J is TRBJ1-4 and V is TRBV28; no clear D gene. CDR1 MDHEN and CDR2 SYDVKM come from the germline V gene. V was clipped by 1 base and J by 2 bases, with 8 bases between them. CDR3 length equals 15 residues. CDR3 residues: CASSLFQVTNEKLFF. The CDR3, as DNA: TGTGCCAGCAGTTTATTCCAGGTGACTAATGAAAAACTGTTTTTT.

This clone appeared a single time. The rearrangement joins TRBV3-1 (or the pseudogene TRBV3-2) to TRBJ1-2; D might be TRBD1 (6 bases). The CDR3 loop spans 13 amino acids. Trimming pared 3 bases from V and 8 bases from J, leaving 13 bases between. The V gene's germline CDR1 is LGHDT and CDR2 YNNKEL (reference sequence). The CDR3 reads CASSHLTGTGYTF. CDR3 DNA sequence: TGTGCCAGCAGCCACCTCACAGGGACGGGCTACACCTTC.

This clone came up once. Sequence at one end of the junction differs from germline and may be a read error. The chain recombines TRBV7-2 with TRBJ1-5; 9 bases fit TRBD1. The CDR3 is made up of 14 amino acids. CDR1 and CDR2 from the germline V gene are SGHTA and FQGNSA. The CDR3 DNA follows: TGTGCCAGCAGCTTACGACAGGGGGATCAACCCCAGCATTTT. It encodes CASSLRQGDQPQHF.

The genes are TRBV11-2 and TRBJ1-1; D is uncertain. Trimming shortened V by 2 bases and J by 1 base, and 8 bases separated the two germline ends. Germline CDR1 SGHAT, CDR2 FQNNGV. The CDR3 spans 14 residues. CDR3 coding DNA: TGTGCCAGCAGCTTATACAGCCAGAACACTGAAGCTTTCTTT. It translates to CASSLYSQNTEAFF.

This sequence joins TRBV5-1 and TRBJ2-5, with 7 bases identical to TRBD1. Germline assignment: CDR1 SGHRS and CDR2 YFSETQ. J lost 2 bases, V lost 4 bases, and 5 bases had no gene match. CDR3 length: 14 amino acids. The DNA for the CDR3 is TGCGCCAGCAGCCTGACAGGGCCGCAAGAGACCCAGTACTTC. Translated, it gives CASSLTGPQETQYF.

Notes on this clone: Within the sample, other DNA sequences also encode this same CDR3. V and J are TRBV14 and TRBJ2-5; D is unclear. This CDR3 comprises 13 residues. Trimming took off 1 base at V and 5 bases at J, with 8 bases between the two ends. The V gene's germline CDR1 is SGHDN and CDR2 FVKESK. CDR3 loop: CASSQGLQETQYF. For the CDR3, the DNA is TGTGCCAGCAGCCAAGGTCTTCAGGAGACCCAGTACTTC.

The chain's CDR3 is CATSDSDRVNQPQHF. The CDR3 DNA reads TGTGCCACCAGTGATTCGGACAGGGTAAATCAGCCCCAGCATTTT. The rearrangement uses TRBV24-1 and TRBJ1-5, with 8 bases aligning to TRBD1. Germline CDR1 reads KGHDR; CDR2 reads SFDVKD. CDR3 length: 15 residues. The junction had 3 bases not matched to a gene; V was cut back by 2 bases and J by 4 bases.

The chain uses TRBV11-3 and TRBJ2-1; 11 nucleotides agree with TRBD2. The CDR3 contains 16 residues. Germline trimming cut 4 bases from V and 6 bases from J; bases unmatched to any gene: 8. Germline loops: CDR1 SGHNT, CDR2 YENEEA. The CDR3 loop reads CASSSSGRKAANEQFF. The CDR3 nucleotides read TGTGCCAGCAGCTCTAGCGGGAGGAAAGCGGCCAATGAGCAGTTCTTC.

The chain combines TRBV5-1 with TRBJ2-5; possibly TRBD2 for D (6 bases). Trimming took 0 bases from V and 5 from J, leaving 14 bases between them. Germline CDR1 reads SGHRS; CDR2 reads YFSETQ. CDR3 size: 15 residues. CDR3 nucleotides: TGCGCCAGCAGCTTGGCCATAGCGGCGGGGGAGACCCAGTACTTC. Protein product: CASSLAIAAGETQYF. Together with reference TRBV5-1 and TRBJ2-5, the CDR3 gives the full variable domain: KAGVTQTPRYLIKTRGQQVTLSCSPISGHRSVSWYQQTPGQGLQFLFEYFSETQRNKGNFPGRFSGRQFSNSRSEMNVSTLELGDSALYLCASSLAIAAGETQYFGPGTRLLVL.

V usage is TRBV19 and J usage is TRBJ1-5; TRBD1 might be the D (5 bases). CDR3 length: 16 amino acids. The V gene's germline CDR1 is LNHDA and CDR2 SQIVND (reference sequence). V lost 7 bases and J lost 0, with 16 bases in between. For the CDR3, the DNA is TGTGCCAGTACCCCGACAGCCGACCATAGCAATCAGCCCCAGCATTTT. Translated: CASTPTADHSNQPQHF.

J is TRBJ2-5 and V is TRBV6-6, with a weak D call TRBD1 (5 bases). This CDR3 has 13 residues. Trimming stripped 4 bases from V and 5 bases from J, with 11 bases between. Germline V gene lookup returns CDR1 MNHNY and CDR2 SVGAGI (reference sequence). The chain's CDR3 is CASSSGSIETQYF. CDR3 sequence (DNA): TGTGCCAGCAGTTCAGGGTCTATCGAGACCCAGTACTTC.

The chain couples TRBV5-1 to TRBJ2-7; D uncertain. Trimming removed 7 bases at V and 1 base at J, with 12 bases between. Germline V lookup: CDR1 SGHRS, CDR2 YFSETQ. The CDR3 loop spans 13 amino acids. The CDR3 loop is CASRALGSYEQYF. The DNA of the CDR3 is TGCGCCAGCCGAGCGCTGGGTTCCTACGAGCAGTACTTC.

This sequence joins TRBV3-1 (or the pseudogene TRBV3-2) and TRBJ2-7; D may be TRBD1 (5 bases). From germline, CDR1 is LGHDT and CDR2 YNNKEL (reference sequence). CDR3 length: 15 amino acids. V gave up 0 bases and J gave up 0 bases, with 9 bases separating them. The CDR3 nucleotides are TGTGCCAGCAGCCAAGAAAACAGGTACTCCTACGAGCAGTACTTC. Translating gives CASSQENRYSYEQYF.

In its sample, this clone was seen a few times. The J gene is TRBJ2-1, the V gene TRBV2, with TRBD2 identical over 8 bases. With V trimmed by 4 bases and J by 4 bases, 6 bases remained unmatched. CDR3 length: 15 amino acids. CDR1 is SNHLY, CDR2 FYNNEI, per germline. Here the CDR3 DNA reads TGTGCCAGCAGTGCCGGGACTAGGACTTACAATGAGCAGTTCTTC. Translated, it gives CASSAGTRTYNEQFF.

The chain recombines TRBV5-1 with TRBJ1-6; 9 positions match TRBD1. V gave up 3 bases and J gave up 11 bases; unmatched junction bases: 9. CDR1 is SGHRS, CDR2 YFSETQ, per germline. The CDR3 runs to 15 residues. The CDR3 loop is CASSWGTGRGAPLHF. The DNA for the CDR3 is TGCGCCAGCAGCTGGGGGACAGGGCGAGGGGCACCCCTCCACTTT.

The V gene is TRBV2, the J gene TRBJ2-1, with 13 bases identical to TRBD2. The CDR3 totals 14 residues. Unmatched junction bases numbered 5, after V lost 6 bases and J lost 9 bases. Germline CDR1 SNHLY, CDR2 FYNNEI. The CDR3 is CASRGTSGTGEQFF. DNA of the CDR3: TGTGCCAGCAGGGGGACTAGCGGGACGGGTGAGCAGTTCTTC.